This T cell receptor beta chain derives from a study of cytomegalovirus exposure and HLA in healthy donors. Researchers ran the PCR with 60 Vbeta and 13 Jbeta primers. Per the original methods: In a later analysis, of around 83 million unique beta chains, roughly 11 million appeared in at least two donors. Sequencing was performed with immunoSEQ multiplex PCR; in TCRdb, only in-frame clones are kept and a portion is missing. V and J calls plus clone size are reproduced from that table; the DNA served to infer D and trimming. The sample yields 150,000 to 200,000 clones, about 80% seen once. On this clone: Its antigen is not identified.

The CDR3 sequence is 13 residues long. Germline V gives CDR1 LGHNT, CDR2 FRNRAP. Trimming left V 5 bases short and J 4 bases short, with 11 bases between. Overall study findings and caveats: Later analysis identified several of the most significant clusters that appeared linked to common viral pathogens.

The sequencing sample was made of PBMCs. The gene calls are TRBV12-5 and TRBJ1-1, with TRBD1 as a possible D gene (6 bases). The sequence came from a woman aged 40 to 50 in good health and CMV-seronegative. The chain's CDR3 is CASGGQGPTEAFF. In DNA form, the CDR3 reads TGTGCTAGTGGTGGTCAGGGGCCCACTGAAGCTTTCTTT.